This TCR beta chain originates from a study of blood T cell repertoires in COVID-19. About the research overall: COVID-19 samples, acute and convalescent, were from the United States, Italy and Spain.

Allocation to cohorts depended on clinical history reported by the participants. Some clones are missing from TCRdb's copy, which holds only in-frame ones; the method was immunoSEQ multiplex PCR. The sample contains about 400,000 clones, 88% of which appear only once. CDR1 SGHRS and CDR2 YFSETQ come from the germline V gene. V was cut by 2 bases and J by 3 bases, with 14 bases left in between. This CDR3 is built from 15 residues. The clonotype comes from a woman aged 40 to 50 with acute COVID-19. The V gene is TRBV5-1, the J gene TRBJ1-2; possible D gene TRBD1, 6 bases. Input material: PBMCs or T cells enriched from blood (not recorded which). CDR3 residues: CASSLMTGSHYGYTF. The CDR3, as DNA: TGCGCCAGCAGCTTAATGACAGGTTCCCACTATGGCTACACCTTC.